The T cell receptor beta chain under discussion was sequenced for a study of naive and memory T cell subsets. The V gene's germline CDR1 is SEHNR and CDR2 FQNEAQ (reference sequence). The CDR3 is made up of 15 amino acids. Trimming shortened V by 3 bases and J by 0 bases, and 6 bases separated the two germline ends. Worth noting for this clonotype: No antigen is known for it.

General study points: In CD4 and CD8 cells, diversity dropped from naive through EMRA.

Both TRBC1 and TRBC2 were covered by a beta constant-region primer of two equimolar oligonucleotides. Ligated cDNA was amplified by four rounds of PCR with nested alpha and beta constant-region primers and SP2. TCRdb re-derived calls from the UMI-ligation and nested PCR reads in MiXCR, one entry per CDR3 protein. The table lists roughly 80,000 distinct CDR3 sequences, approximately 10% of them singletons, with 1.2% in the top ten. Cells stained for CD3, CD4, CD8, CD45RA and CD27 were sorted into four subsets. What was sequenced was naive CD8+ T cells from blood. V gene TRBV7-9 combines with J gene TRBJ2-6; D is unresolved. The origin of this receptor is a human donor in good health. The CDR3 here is CASSFSSSGANVLTF. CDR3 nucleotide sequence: TGTGCCAGCAGCTTCAGCAGCTCTGGGGCCAACGTCCTGACTTTC.